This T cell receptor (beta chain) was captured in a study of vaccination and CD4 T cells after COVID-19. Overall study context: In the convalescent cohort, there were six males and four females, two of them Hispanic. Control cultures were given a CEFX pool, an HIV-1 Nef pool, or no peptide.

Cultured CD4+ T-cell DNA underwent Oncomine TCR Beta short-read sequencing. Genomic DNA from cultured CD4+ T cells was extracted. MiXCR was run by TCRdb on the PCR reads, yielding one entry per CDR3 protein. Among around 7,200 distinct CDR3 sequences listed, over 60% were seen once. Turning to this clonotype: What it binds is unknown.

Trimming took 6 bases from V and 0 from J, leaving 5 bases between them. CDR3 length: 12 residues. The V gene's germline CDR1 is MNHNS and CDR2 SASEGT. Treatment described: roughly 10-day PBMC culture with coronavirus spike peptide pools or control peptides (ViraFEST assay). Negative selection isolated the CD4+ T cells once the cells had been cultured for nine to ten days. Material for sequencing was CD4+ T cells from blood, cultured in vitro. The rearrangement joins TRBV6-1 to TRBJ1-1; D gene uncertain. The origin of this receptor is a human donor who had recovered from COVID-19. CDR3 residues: CASSLMNTEAFF. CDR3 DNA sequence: TGTGCCAGCAGCCTTATGAACACTGAAGCTTTCTTT.